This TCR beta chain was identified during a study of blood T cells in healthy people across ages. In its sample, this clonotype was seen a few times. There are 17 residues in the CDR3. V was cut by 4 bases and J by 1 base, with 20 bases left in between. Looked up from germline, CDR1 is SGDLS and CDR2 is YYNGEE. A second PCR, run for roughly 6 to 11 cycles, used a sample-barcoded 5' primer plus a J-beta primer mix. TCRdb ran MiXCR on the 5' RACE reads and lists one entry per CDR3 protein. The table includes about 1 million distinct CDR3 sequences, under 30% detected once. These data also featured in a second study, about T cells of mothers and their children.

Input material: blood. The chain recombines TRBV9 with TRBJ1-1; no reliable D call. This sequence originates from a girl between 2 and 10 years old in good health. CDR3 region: CASSSEAAASPNTEAFF. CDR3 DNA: TGTGCCAGCAGCTCCGAAGCGGCTGCTTCTCCGAACACTGAAGCTTTCTTT.